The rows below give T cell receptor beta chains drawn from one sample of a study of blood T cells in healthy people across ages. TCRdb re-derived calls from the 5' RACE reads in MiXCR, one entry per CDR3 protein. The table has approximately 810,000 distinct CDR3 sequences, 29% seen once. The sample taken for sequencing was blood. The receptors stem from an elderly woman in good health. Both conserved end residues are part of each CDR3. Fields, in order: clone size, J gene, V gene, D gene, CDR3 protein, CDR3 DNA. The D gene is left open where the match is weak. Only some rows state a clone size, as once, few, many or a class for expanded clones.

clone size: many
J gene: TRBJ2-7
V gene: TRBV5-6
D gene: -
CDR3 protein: CASSLGRPSYEQYF
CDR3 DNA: TGTGCCAGCAGCTTGGGGCGGCCGTCCTACGAGCAGTACTTC

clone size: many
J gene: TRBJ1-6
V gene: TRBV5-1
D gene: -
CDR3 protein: CASSSAGTLESPLHF
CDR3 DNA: TGCGCCAGCAGCTCCGCTGGGACCTTGGAGTCACCCCTCCACTTT

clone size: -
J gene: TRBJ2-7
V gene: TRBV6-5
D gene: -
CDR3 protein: CASSYSGYSSYEQYF
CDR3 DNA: TGTGCCAGCAGTTACAGCGGGTACAGCTCCTACGAGCAGTACTTC

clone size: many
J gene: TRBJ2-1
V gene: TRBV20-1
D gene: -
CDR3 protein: CSARAMVANEQFF
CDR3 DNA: TGCAGTGCTAGAGCTATGGTGGCCAATGAGCAGTTCTTC

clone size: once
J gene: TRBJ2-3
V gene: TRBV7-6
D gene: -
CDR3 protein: CASSLQPGPTDTQYF
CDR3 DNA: TGTGCTAGCAGCTTACAGCCGGGACCCACAGATACGCAGTATTTT

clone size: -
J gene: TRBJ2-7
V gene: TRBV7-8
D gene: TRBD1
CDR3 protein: CASSLVADRIYEQYF
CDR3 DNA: TGTGCCAGCAGCTTAGTGGCGGACAGGATATACGAGCAGTACTTC

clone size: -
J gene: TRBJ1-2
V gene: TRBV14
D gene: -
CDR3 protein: CASSQGPTVYGYTF
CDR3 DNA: TGTGCCAGCAGCCAAGGTCCCACAGTCTATGGCTACACCTTC

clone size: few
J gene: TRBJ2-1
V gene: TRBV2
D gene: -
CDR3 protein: CASSVESYNEQFF
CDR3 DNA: TGTGCCAGCAGTGTGGAGTCCTACAATGAGCAGTTCTTC

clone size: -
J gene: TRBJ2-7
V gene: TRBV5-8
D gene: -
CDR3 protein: CAGSLADRIPNEQYF
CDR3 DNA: TGTGCCGGCAGCTTGGCCGACCGGATACCGAACGAGCAGTACTTC

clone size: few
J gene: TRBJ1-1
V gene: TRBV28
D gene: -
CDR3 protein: CASRPLGRPGSEAFF
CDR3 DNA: TGTGCCAGCAGGCCCCTCGGACGGCCTGGGAGTGAAGCTTTCTTT

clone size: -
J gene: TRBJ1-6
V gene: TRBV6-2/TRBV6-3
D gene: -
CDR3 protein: CASSLNRADSPLHF
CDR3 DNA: TGTGCCAGCAGCTTGAACAGGGCCGATTCACCCCTCCACTTT

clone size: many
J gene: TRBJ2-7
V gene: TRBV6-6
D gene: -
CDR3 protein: CASTTTGTTEQYF
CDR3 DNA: TGTGCCAGCACAACGACAGGGACTACCGAGCAGTACTTC

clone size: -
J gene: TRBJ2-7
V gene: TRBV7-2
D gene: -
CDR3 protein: CASSWAGEVSEQYF
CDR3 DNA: TGTGCCAGCAGCTGGGCAGGGGAGGTTAGCGAGCAGTACTTC

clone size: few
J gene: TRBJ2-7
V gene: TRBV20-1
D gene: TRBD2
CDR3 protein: CSATLAGVTYEQYF
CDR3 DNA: TGCAGTGCTACTCTAGCGGGAGTCACCTACGAGCAGTACTTC

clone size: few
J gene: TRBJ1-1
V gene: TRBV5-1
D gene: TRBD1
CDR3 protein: CASSLGGDRDAFF
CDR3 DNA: TGCGCCAGCAGCTTGGGGGGGGACAGGGACGCTTTCTTT

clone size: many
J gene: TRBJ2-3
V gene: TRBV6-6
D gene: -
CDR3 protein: CASSYVLDTQYF
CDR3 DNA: TGTGCCAGCAGTTATGTCCTAGATACGCAGTATTTT

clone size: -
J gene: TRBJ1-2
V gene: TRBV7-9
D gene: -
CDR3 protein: CASSFDWGDYGYTF
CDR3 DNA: TGTGCCAGCAGCTTCGATTGGGGGGATTATGGCTACACCTTC

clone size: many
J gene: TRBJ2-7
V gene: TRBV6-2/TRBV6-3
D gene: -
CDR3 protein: CASSYPAWRGAYEQYF
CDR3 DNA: TGTGCCAGCAGTTACCCGGCCTGGAGGGGGGCCTACGAGCAGTACTTC

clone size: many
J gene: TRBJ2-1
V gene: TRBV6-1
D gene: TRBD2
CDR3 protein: CASSSSGAPTTSSYNEQFF
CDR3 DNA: TGTGCCAGCAGCTCTAGCGGGGCGCCAACTACGAGCTCCTACAATGAGCAGTTCTTC

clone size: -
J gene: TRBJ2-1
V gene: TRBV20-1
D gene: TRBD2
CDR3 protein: CSARLVEAGGQFF
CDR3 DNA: TGCAGTGCTAGACTAGTAGAGGCGGGGGGGCAGTTCTTC

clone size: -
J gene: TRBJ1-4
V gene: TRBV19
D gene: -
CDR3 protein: CASSIEGEKLFF
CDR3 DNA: TGTGCCAGTAGTATAGAAGGGGAAAAACTGTTTTTT

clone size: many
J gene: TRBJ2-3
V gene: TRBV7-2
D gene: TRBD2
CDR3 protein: CASSLTGGWADTQYF
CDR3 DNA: TGTGCCAGCAGCTTAACGGGGGGTTGGGCAGATACGCAGTATTTT

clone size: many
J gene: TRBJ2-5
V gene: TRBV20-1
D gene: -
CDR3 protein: CSAPSRQETQYF
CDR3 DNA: TGCAGTGCTCCCTCCCGCCAAGAGACCCAGTACTTC

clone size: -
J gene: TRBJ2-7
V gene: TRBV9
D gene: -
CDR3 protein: CASSGGQGGTYEQYF
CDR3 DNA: TGTGCCAGCAGCGGCGGACAGGGAGGGACCTACGAGCAGTACTTC

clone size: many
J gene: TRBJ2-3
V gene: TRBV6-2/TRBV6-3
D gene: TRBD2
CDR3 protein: CASSRTSTGGDTQYF
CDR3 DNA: TGTGCCAGCAGCCGGACTAGCACCGGCGGAGATACGCAGTATTTT

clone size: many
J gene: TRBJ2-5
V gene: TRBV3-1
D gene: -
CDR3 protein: CASSQLGIGGLETQYF
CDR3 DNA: TGTGCCAGCAGCCAACTCGGTATAGGCGGTTTGGAGACCCAGTACTTC